This T cell receptor (beta chain) was sequenced for a study of T cells after yellow fever vaccination. MiXCR, run by TCRdb on the 5' RACE reads, gives a single entry per CDR3 protein. This table has a few hundred thousand distinct CDR3 sequences, about 4% appearing once. Germline V CDR1 and CDR2: LGHNA, YNFKEQ. The CDR3 sequence is 15 residues long. V was shortened by 4 bases and J by 4 bases, with 13 bases between the two germline ends. Here the sequenced sample was PBMCs, taken 5 days after the yellow fever booster vaccination. This TCR derives from a man aged 18 to 30 who received the YFV17D yellow fever vaccine. The V gene is TRBV4-2, the J gene TRBJ2-2; D is possibly TRBD2 (5 bases). CDR3 sequence reads: CASSPPGLGTGELFF. CDR3 sequence (DNA): TGTGCCAGCAGCCCCCCGGGGTTGGGCACCGGGGAGCTGTTTTTT.